This T cell receptor (beta chain) was captured in a study of blood T cell repertoires in COVID-19. Study context: The United States, Italy and Spain were the sources of the acute and convalescent COVID-19 samples. In each case, the material was cDNA or gDNA derived from T cells, B-cell-depleted T cells, or PBMCs.

Trimming took off 0 bases at V and 1 base at J, with 9 bases between the two ends. The CDR3 spans 16 residues. Authors' analysis steps: Estimates of nucleated cell counts were drawn from the amplification of reference gene primers. Clones were sequenced by immunoSEQ multiplex PCR, and TCRdb holds only the in-frame ones, with some missing. That table supplies the V and J calls and clone size; D and trimming were determined from the DNA. The sample contains 300,000 to 350,000 clones, about 90% of which appear only once. This chain uses TRBV23-1 with TRBJ2-2, with D uncertain. TRBV23-1 is an open reading frame whose function is uncertain. The source material was peripheral blood. The sequence was collected from a woman under 30 who had recovered from COVID-19. CDR3 nucleotide sequence: TGCGCCAGCAGTCAATCGTGGTTTAGGAACACCGGGGAGCTGTTTTTT. Its protein product is CASSQSWFRNTGELFF.